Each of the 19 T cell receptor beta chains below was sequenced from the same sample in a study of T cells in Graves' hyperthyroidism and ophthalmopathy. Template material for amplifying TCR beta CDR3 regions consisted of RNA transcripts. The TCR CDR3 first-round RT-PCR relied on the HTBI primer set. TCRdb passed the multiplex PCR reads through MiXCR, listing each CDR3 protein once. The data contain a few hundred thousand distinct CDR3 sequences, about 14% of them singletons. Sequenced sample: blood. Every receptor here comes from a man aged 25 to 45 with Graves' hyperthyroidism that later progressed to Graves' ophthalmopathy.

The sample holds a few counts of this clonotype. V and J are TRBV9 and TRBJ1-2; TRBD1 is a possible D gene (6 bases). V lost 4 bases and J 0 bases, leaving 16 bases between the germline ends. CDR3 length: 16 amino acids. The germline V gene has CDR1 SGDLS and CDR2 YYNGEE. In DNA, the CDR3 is TGTGCCAGCAGCCAAGGGGGGGACACAACTAACTATGGCTACACCTTC. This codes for CASSQGGDTTNYGYTF.

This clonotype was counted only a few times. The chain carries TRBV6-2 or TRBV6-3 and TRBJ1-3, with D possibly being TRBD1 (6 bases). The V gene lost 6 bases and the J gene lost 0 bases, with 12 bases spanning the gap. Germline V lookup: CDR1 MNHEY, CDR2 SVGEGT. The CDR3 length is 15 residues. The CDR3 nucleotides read TGTGCCAGCAGAGGACAGAAAAACTCTGGAAACACCATATATTTT. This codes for CASRGQKNSGNTIYF.

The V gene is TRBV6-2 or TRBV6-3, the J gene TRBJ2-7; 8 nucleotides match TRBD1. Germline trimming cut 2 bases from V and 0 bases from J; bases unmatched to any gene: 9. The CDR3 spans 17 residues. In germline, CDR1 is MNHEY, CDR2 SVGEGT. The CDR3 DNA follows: TGTGCCAGCAGTTACCCACCGACAGGGGTCCACTCCTACGAGCAGTACTTC. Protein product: CASSYPPTGVHSYEQYF.

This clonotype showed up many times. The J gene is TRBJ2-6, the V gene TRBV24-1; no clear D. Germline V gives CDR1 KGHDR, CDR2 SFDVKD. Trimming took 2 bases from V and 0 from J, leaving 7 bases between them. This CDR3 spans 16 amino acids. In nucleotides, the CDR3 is TGTGCCACCAGTGATTCGGCCCGCTCTGGGGCCAACGTCCTGACTTTC. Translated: CATSDSARSGANVLTF.

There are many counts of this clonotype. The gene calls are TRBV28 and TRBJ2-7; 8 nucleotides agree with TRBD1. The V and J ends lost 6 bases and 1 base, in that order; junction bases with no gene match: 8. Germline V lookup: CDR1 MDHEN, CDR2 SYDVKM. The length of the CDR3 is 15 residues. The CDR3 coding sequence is TGTGCCAGCAGGAAACGACAGGGGTTATCCTACGAGCAGTACTTC. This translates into CASRKRQGLSYEQYF.

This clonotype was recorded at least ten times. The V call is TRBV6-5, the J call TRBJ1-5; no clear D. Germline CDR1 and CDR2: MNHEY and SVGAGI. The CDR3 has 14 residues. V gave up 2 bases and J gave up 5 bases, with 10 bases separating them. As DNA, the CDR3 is TGTGCCAGCAGTTACCCCCAAGAAGATCAGCCCCAGCATTTT. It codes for CASSYPQEDQPQHF.

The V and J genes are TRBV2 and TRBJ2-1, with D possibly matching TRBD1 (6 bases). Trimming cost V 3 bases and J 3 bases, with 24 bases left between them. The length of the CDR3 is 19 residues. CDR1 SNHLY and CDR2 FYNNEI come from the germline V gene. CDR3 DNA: TGTGCCAGCAGTGACCCCTCGTCATGGGCAGGGGATAGCTACAATGAGCAGTTCTTC. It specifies CASSDPSSWAGDSYNEQFF.

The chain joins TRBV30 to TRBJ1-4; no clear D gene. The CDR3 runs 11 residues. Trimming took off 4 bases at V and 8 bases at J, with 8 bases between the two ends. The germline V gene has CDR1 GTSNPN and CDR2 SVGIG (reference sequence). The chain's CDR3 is CAWNVGEKLFF. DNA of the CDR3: TGTGCCTGGAATGTCGGGGAAAAACTGTTTTTT. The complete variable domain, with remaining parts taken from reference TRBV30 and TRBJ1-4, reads SQTIHQWPATLVQPVGSPLSLECTVEGTSNPNLYWYRQAAGRGLQLLFYSVGIGQISSEVPQNLSASRPQDRQFILSSKKLLLSDSGFYLCAWNVGEKLFFGSGTQLSVL.

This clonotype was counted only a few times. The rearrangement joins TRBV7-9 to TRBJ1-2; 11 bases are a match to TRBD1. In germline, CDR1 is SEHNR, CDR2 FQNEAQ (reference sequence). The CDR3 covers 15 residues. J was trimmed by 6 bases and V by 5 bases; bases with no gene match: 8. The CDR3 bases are TGTGCCAGCAGCGCCGGACAGGGGGCGAGTGATGGCTACACCTTC. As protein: CASSAGQGASDGYTF.

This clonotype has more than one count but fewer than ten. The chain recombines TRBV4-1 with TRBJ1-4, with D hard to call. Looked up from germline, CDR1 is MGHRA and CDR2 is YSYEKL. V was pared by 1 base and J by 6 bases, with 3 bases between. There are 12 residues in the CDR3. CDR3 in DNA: TGCGCCAGCAGCCAAGTATATGAAAAACTGTTTTTT. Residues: CASSQVYEKLFF.

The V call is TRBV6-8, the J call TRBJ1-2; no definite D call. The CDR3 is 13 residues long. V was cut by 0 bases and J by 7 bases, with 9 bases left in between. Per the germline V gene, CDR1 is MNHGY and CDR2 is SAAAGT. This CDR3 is CASSYSVPGGYTF. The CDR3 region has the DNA TGTGCCAGCAGTTACTCAGTTCCGGGTGGCTACACCTTC.

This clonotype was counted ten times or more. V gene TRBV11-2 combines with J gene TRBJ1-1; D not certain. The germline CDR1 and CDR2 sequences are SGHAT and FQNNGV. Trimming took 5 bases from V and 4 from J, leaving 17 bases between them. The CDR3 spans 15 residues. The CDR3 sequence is CASSKGISWGTEAFF. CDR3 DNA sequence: TGTGCCAGCAGCAAAGGGATATCGTGGGGCACTGAAGCTTTCTTT.

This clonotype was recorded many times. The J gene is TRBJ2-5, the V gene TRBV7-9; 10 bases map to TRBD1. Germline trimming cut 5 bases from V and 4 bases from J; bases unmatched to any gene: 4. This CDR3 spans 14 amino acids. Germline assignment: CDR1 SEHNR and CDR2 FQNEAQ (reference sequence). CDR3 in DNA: TGTGCCAGCAGCGGCGGGACAGGGGTAGAGACCCAGTACTTC. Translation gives CASSGGTGVETQYF.

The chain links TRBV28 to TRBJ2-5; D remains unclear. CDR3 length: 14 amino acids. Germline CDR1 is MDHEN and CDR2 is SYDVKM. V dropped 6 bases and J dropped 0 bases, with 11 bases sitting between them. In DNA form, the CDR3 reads TGTGCCAGCAGCTTGTCGCGGTACCAAGAGACCCAGTACTTC. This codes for CASSLSRYQETQYF.

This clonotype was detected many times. The CDR3 region has the DNA TGTGCCAGCAGTTCCCCGGGACAGGGGCCAAAGGGCTACACCTTC. It yields the protein CASSSPGQGPKGYTF. The chain links TRBV28 to TRBJ1-2; TRBD1 matches 10 bases. The CDR3 length is 15 residues. Germline V gene sequence: CDR1 MDHEN, CDR2 SYDVKM. The V segment lost 4 bases and the J segment 8 bases; nucleotides outside the gene matches: 10.

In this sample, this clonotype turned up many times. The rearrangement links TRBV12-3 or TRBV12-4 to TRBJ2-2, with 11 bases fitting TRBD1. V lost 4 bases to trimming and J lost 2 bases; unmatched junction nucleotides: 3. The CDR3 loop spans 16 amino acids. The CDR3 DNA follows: TGTGCCAGCAGTTCCGGGACAGGGGGAAACACCGGGGAGCTGTTTTTT. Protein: CASSSGTGGNTGELFF.

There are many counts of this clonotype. The CDR3 region is CASSLLAGYGYTF. The CDR3 DNA reads as TGTGCCAGCAGTTTGTTAGCAGGGTATGGCTACACCTTC. The chain has TRBV2 and TRBJ1-2, with D possibly being TRBD1 (5 bases). Germline V gives CDR1 SNHLY, CDR2 FYNNEI. Trimming shortened V by 5 bases and J by 5 bases, and 12 bases separated the two germline ends. The CDR3 loop spans 13 amino acids.

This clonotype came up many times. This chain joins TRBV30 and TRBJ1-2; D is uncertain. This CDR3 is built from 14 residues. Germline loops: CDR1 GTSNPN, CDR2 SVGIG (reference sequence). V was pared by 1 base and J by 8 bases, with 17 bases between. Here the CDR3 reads CAWSGSALASGYTF. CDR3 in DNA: TGTGCCTGGAGTGGGTCGGCTCTCGCCTCCGGCTACACCTTC.

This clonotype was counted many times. CDR3 bases: TGTGCCAGCAGAGAAGGACAGGCCCGTGGGACCCAGTACTTC. It specifies CASREGQARGTQYF. This chain links TRBV12-3 or TRBV12-4 with TRBJ2-5; the match to TRBD1 covers 7 bases. There are 14 residues in the CDR3. With V trimmed by 6 bases and J by 7 bases, 11 bases remained unmatched.